The clone carrying this T cell receptor (beta chain) was seen ten or more times. Its antigen is unidentified. This specimen comes from a study of Graves' ophthalmopathy and Graves' hyperthyroidism. General observations from the study: The 13-signature model separated ophthalmopathy from stable hyperthyroidism at approximately 89% sensitivity and approximately 79% specificity.

There are 13 residues in the CDR3. Germline lookup yields CDR1 SGDLS and CDR2 YYNGEE. V lost 0 bases, J lost 5 bases, and 6 bases lay in between. Investigators amplified TCR beta CDR3 regions from RNA transcripts. HTBI primers primed a first-round RT-PCR, and a second-round multiplex PCR followed. TCRdb reprocessed the multiplex PCR reads with MiXCR, giving one entry per CDR3 protein. This table holds 740,000 or so distinct CDR3 sequences, approximately 40% found once. The sequencing sample was made of peripheral blood. The sequence was obtained from an adult man with Graves' ophthalmopathy. The gene calls are TRBV9 and TRBJ1-5; D unclear. CDR3 residues: CASSVGADQPQHF. CDR3 DNA sequence: TGTGCCAGCAGCGTAGGGGCCGATCAGCCCCAGCATTTT. Full variable domain (rest looked up from reference TRBV9 and TRBJ1-5): DSGVTQTPKHLITATGQRVTLRCSPRSGDLSVYWYQQSLDQGLQFLIQYYNGEERAKGNILERFSAQQFPDLHSELNLSSLELGDSALYFCASSVGADQPQHFGDGTRLSIL.